This record covers a single TCR beta chain. The target antigen is unknown. This table comes from immunoSEQ multiplex PCR, and its TCRdb copy is limited to in-frame clones, with some not included. Of around 62,000 clones in the sample, about 91% are singletons; the top ten hold 1.5% to 2.5%. Stated time point: week 11, during vaccination. Doses of 300 ug of mutant IDH1 20-mer peptide were given with topical imiquimod. These data are taken from a study of a mutant IDH1 vaccine in newly diagnosed glioma. At the level of the study: Eight vaccinations went to patients in weeks 1, 3, 5, 7, 11, 15, 19, 23.

This CDR3 contains 14 residues. Germline-derived CDR1 and CDR2 are SGHRS and YFSETQ. With V trimmed by 6 bases and J by 4 bases, 4 bases remained unmatched. The sequencing used PBMCs, collected from a glioma patient whose treatment included an IDH1 peptide vaccine. The gene calls are TRBV5-1 and TRBJ2-7; TRBD2 matches at 13 bases. This clonotype was sampled from a man aged 35 to 55 with glioma. This chain's CDR3 is CASTGTSGNYEQYF. The CDR3 bases are TGCGCCAGCACCGGGACTAGCGGGAATTACGAGCAGTACTTC.